Below, 30 T cell receptor beta chains from the same sample are listed, as sequenced in a study of T cell responses to AZD1222 COVID-19 vaccine. Produced via immunoSEQ multiplex PCR; TCRdb's table is partial and in-frame only. Of around 130,000 clones in the sample, 75% to 95% are singletons; the top ten hold around 3.8%. The specimen was peripheral blood, collected 28 days after the second dose of the MenACWY control vaccine. The receptors shown here come from an adult who received the MenACWY meningococcal vaccine as a control.

The chain employs TRBV14 and TRBJ1-4; D uncertain. The V end was cut by 4 bases, the J end by 6 bases, with 21 bases between. Germline-derived CDR1 and CDR2 are SGHDN and FVKESK. The CDR3 runs to 17 residues. CDR3 bases: TGTGCCAGCAGCCGACGGGCCAATAGCTGGAGGGATGAAAAACTGTTTTTT. The encoded protein is CASSRRANSWRDEKLFF.

This clone was seen just once. The chain is built from TRBV28 and TRBJ1-5; 8 bases agree with TRBD1. The CDR3 is 14 residues long. With 6 bases clipped from V and 6 bases from J, the junction kept 7 bases outside the gene matches. Per germline, CDR1 MDHEN and CDR2 SYDVKM. The CDR3 is CASRLQGESQPQHF. CDR3 sequence (DNA): TGTGCCAGCAGGTTACAGGGGGAGAGTCAGCCCCAGCATTTT. The entire variable domain, with the rest obtained from reference TRBV28 and TRBJ1-5, is as follows: DVKVTQSSRYLVKRTGEKVFLECVQDMDHENMFWYRQDPGLGLRLIYFSYDVKMKEKGDIPEGYSVSREKKERFSLILESASTNQTSMYLCASRLQGESQPQHFGDGTRLSIL.

This clone showed up just once. The J gene is TRBJ2-5, the V gene TRBV7-9, with 8 bases aligning to TRBD1. CDR1 SEHNR and CDR2 FQNEAQ come from the germline V gene (reference sequence). The V segment lost 5 bases and the J segment 3 bases; nucleotides outside the gene matches: 11. This CDR3 is 16 amino acids long. CDR3 sequence: CASSRGQVRGEETQYF. The DNA for the CDR3 is TGTGCCAGCAGCCGGGGACAGGTGAGGGGCGAAGAGACCCAGTACTTC.

The rearrangement uses TRBV2 and TRBJ2-1; D tentatively reads TRBD1 or TRBD2 (5 bases each). This CDR3 is built from 15 residues. The germline V gene encodes CDR1 SNHLY and CDR2 FYNNEI. Trimming took off 7 bases at V and 2 bases at J, with 15 bases between the two ends. The CDR3 coding sequence is TGTGCCAGCATCGAGGGGCAGGGTCCCTACAATGAGCAGTTCTTC. Protein product: CASIEGQGPYNEQFF.

V usage is TRBV4-1 and J usage is TRBJ2-1; TRBD2 matches 10 bases. This CDR3 comprises 15 residues. Unmatched junction bases numbered 3, after V lost 4 bases and J lost 3 bases. From germline, CDR1 is MGHRA and CDR2 YSYEKL. CDR3 protein: CASSLGLADYNEQFF. The DNA for the CDR3 is TGCGCCAGCAGCCTCGGACTAGCGGACTACAATGAGCAGTTCTTC.

This chain connects TRBV4-2 to TRBJ2-3, with 7 positions matching TRBD2. V was clipped by 4 bases and J by 4 bases; unmatched bases: 5. From germline, CDR1 is LGHNA and CDR2 YNFKEQ. This CDR3 has 14 residues. The chain's CDR3 is CASSPRLASDTQYF. The CDR3, as DNA: TGTGCCAGCAGCCCCCGACTAGCCTCAGATACGCAGTATTTT.

The chain is built from TRBV4-1 and TRBJ2-3; 11 nucleotides line up with TRBD2. V trimming: 4 bases; J trimming: 6 bases; junction bases outside the gene matches: 6. The CDR3 loop spans 15 amino acids. CDR1 and CDR2 (germline): MGHRA, YSYEKL. The CDR3 nucleotides read TGCGCCAGCAGCCTCCTAGCGGGAGGCCTCGATACGCAGTATTTT. Translation gives CASSLLAGGLDTQYF.

This chain connects TRBV6-6 to TRBJ2-5, with 8 bases lining up with TRBD2. Germline values: CDR1 MNHNY, CDR2 SVGAGI (reference sequence). V trimming: 8 bases; J trimming: 2 bases; junction bases outside the gene matches: 10. This CDR3 contains 15 residues. The CDR3 DNA is TGTGCCAGCGGGGTAGCGGGGCCCCTACAAGAGACCCAGTACTTC. This translates into CASGVAGPLQETQYF.

This sequence joins TRBV18 and TRBJ2-2; unclear D gene. V lost 3 bases, J lost 7 bases, and 15 bases lay in between. Germline V lookup: CDR1 KGHSH, CDR2 LQKENI. CDR3 length: 15 amino acids. CDR3 sequence (DNA): TGTGCCAGCTCACCCGAGACATACTCGGTCGGGGAGCTGTTTTTT. Protein: CASSPETYSVGELFF.

Judged by abundance, this clone is medium-sized. This chain uses TRBV6-2 or TRBV6-3 with TRBJ2-5; possibly TRBD1 or TRBD2 for D (5 bases each). The CDR3 sequence is 17 residues long. Per germline, CDR1 MNHEY and CDR2 SVGEGT. The V end lost 0 bases, the J end lost 0 bases, and 14 bases lay between the germline ends. The chain's CDR3 is CASSYSIERGHQETQYF. The CDR3 DNA is TGTGCCAGCAGTTACTCGATAGAGAGGGGCCACCAAGAGACCCAGTACTTC.

The chain carries TRBV27 and TRBJ2-5, with D unclear. Per the germline V gene, CDR1 is MNHEY and CDR2 is SMNVEV (reference sequence). V was trimmed by 3 bases and J by 2 bases, leaving 7 bases between them. The CDR3 loop spans 13 amino acids. Written as DNA, the CDR3 is TGTGCCAGCAGTTTTGTGCAGCAAGAGACCCAGTACTTC. It translates to CASSFVQQETQYF.

This clone has more than one count but fewer than ten. The chain has TRBV19 and TRBJ1-4, with 8 bases that match TRBD1. Germline trimming cut 9 bases from V and 4 bases from J; bases unmatched to any gene: 7. Germline CDR1 LNHDA, CDR2 SQIVND (reference sequence). This CDR3 has 14 amino acids. CDR3 in DNA: TGTGCCAGCGCGCCGGGACAGGATAATGAAAAACTGTTTTTT. Translating it yields CASAPGQDNEKLFF.

This clone was seen once. The chain combines TRBV11-2 with TRBJ2-7; tentatively, D is TRBD2 (5 bases). The V gene's germline CDR1 is SGHAT and CDR2 FQNNGV. Trimming took off 5 bases at V and 3 bases at J, with 14 bases between the two ends. This CDR3 comprises 14 residues. The CDR3 DNA reads as TGTGCCAGCAGCGCATCCGGGAAAAACTACGAGCAGTACTTC. This translates into CASSASGKNYEQYF.

The chain couples TRBV10-3 to TRBJ1-5; 9 nucleotides align to TRBD1. Germline assignment: CDR1 ENHRY and CDR2 SYGVKD. Trimming took 3 bases from V and 7 from J; bases not matched to a gene: 7. The CDR3 spans 15 residues. The CDR3 bases are TGTGCCATCAGTGAAGTACAGGGGGCAGGGCAGCCCCAGCATTTT. This translates into CAISEVQGAGQPQHF.

The chain employs TRBV14 and TRBJ1-6; maybe TRBD1 (5 bases). The CDR3 has 17 residues. CDR1 is SGHDN and CDR2 is FVKESK in the germline V gene. V lost 3 bases and J 0 bases, leaving 12 bases between the germline ends. The CDR3 loop reads CASSQWGIGSYNSPLHF. As DNA, the CDR3 is TGTGCCAGCAGCCAGTGGGGGATCGGCTCCTATAATTCACCCCTCCACTTT.

The gene calls are TRBV7-6 and TRBJ2-1, with 9 positions matching TRBD2. This CDR3 comprises 17 residues. J was trimmed by 0 bases and V by 0 bases; bases with no gene match: 3. Germline V gives CDR1 SGHVS, CDR2 FNYEAQ. The CDR3 DNA reads TGTGCCAGCAGCTTAGCCCTAGCGGGGTCCTCCTACAATGAGCAGTTCTTC. Protein sequence: CASSLALAGSSYNEQFF.

The chain joins TRBV19 to TRBJ2-3; D gene ambiguous. Germline CDR1 is LNHDA and CDR2 is SQIVND (reference sequence). CDR3 length: 15 residues. The V and J ends lost 1 base and 1 base respectively, with 9 bases between them. The CDR3 sequence: CASSIGRVGTDTQYF. CDR3 bases: TGTGCCAGTAGTATAGGTCGGGTAGGCACAGATACGCAGTATTTT.

This chain joins TRBV18 and TRBJ2-4; D ambiguous. The CDR3 covers 12 residues. Germline CDR1 KGHSH, CDR2 LQKENI. The V end was cut by 5 bases, the J end by 9 bases, with 11 bases between. The CDR3 loop reads CASSDLEGIQYF. The CDR3 region has the DNA TGTGCCAGCTCAGATCTTGAAGGCATTCAGTACTTC.

V is TRBV6-2 or TRBV6-3 and J is TRBJ1-1, with D unresolved. Germline V gene sequence: CDR1 MNHEY, CDR2 SVGEGT. The CDR3 consists of 14 residues. The V end was cut by 1 base, the J end by 3 bases, with 9 bases between. DNA for the CDR3: TGTGCCAGCAGTTACTGGAGTTATGACACTGAAGCTTTCTTT. It is translated as CASSYWSYDTEAFF.

The gene calls are TRBV5-1 and TRBJ1-6; 7 nucleotides align to TRBD1. This CDR3 region has 15 residues. CDR1 SGHRS and CDR2 YFSETQ come from the germline V gene. V dropped 2 bases and J dropped 8; count of bases not matched to a gene: 7. The CDR3 sequence is CASSFSGTDDSPLHF. CDR3 nucleotide sequence: TGCGCCAGCAGCTTCTCCGGGACAGATGATTCACCCCTCCACTTT.

The chain couples TRBV4-2 to TRBJ2-3, with a weak D call TRBD2 (6 bases). The length of the CDR3 is 17 residues. Germline V CDR1 and CDR2: LGHNA, YNFKEQ. Deletions cut 0 bases from V and 1 base from J, with 14 bases between. Here the CDR3 reads CASSQENGGKGTDTQYF. In nucleotides, the CDR3 is TGTGCCAGCAGCCAAGAGAACGGCGGGAAGGGCACAGATACGCAGTATTTT.

J is TRBJ2-1 and V is TRBV25-1; TRBD2 aligns across 14 bases. J lost 6 bases, V lost 4 bases, and 8 bases had no gene match. The CDR3 consists of 17 residues. Germline CDR1 is MGHDK and CDR2 is SYGVNS. This CDR3 is CASSANIGTSGSNEQFF. CDR3 sequence (DNA): TGTGCCAGCAGTGCCAATATAGGGACTAGCGGGAGCAATGAGCAGTTCTTC.

This CDR3 reads CASSFSPSNLETQYF. DNA for the CDR3: TGTGCCAGCAGCTTCTCTCCTTCTAATCTCGAGACCCAGTACTTC. J is TRBJ2-5 and V is TRBV11-1, with D unresolved. The length of the CDR3 is 15 residues. The V and J ends lost 3 bases and 5 bases respectively, with 16 bases between them. CDR1 is SGHAT and CDR2 is FQDESV in the germline V gene (reference sequence).

V and J are TRBV2 and TRBJ2-1; D might be TRBD1 (5 bases). There are 13 residues in the CDR3. V shed 8 bases and J shed 7 bases, with 15 bases lying between them. Germline-derived CDR1 and CDR2 are SNHLY and FYNNEI. The CDR3 spells CASDPGARNEQFF. The CDR3 coding sequence is TGTGCCAGCGACCCTGGGGCGCGAAATGAGCAGTTCTTC.

This chain connects TRBV21-1 to TRBJ2-3; the table assigns TRBD1, which was not confirmed against the DNA. TRBV21-1 is flagged as a pseudogene. The CDR3 is made up of 18 amino acids. CDR3 amino acids: CASPPGTGGLMATDTQYF. In nucleotides, the CDR3 is TGTGCCAGCCCACCGGGGACAGGGGGCTTGATGGCAACAGATACGCAGTATTTT.

The genes are TRBV12-3 or TRBV12-4 and TRBJ2-7; D uncertain. This CDR3 region has 12 residues. Trimming left V 4 bases short and J 4 bases short, with 8 bases between. The CDR3, as DNA: TGTGCCAGCAGTTCCCTCACATACGAGCAGTACTTC. Its translation is CASSSLTYEQYF.

Points on this clone: Other nucleotide sequences in the sample specify the same CDR3. The chain has TRBV28 and TRBJ1-2; D is undetermined. This CDR3 region has 12 residues. Germline lookup yields CDR1 MDHEN and CDR2 SYDVKM. V gave up 4 bases and J gave up 4 bases, with 7 bases separating them. The CDR3 nucleotides read TGTGCCAGCAGTTCCGGGTTCTATGGCTACACCTTC. It specifies CASSSGFYGYTF.

This sequence joins TRBV6-6 and TRBJ1-5; the D gene is possibly TRBD1 (6 bases). Trimming removed 2 bases at V and 6 bases at J, with 11 bases between. This CDR3 region has 14 residues. The V gene's germline CDR1 is MNHNY and CDR2 SVGAGI (reference sequence). The CDR3: CASSYGGTGQPQHF. CDR3 sequence (DNA): TGTGCCAGCAGTTACGGGGGCACAGGTCAGCCCCAGCATTTT.

CDR3 residues: CASSAGLAIGNEQFF. CDR3 sequence (DNA): TGTGCCAGCAGCGCGGGACTAGCTATCGGCAATGAGCAGTTCTTC. The chain is built from TRBV7-7 and TRBJ2-1; TRBD2 matches 9 bases. This CDR3 comprises 15 residues. Germline assignment: CDR1 SSHAT and CDR2 FNYEAQ (reference sequence). J was trimmed by 6 bases and V by 5 bases; bases with no gene match: 8.

The CDR3 bases are TGTGCCAGCAGCTTCGCTGACAGTCAGCAGTACTTC. It encodes CASSFADSQQYF. The chain joins TRBV7-9 to TRBJ2-7, with D possibly being TRBD1 (5 bases). V shed 3 bases and J shed 8 bases, with 11 bases lying between them. Germline CDR1 is SEHNR and CDR2 is FQNEAQ (reference sequence). The CDR3 length is 12 residues.